A selection of T cell receptor beta chains follows, all from one sample in a study of blood T cell repertoires in COVID-19. This table comes from immunoSEQ multiplex PCR, and its TCRdb copy is limited to in-frame clones, with some not included. This table holds roughly 40,000 clones, roughly 70% found once. Material for sequencing was peripheral blood. These receptors were collected from an elderly man with acute or convalescent COVID-19. Each CDR3 is given without its conserved first and last residue.

V gene: TRBV9
J gene: TRBJ1-4
CDR3 protein: ASGWGQLNEKLF

V gene: TRBV7-2
J gene: TRBJ2-1
CDR3 protein: ASSLGGYHNEQF

V gene: TRBV2
J gene: TRBJ2-7
CDR3 protein: ATRTQEGYEQY

V gene: TRBV29-1
J gene: TRBJ2-3
CDR3 protein: SVDPLAGADTQY

V gene: TRBV11-3
J gene: TRBJ2-2
CDR3 protein: ASSLRSARGTGELF

V gene: TRBV21-1
J gene: TRBJ2-3
CDR3 protein: ASSKGARADTQY

V gene: TRBV4-3
J gene: TRBJ2-1
CDR3 protein: ASSHGVTYNEQF

V gene: TRBV29-1
J gene: TRBJ2-7
CDR3 protein: SVVRAGVGEQY

V gene: TRBV30
J gene: TRBJ1-1
CDR3 protein: AWSGLGQGWGEAF

V gene: TRBV7-9
J gene: TRBJ1-4
CDR3 protein: ASSRVPGQGITREKLF

V gene: TRBV7-9
J gene: TRBJ2-7
CDR3 protein: ASSLAPGQGGYEQY

V gene: TRBV28
J gene: TRBJ1-1
CDR3 protein: ASSLGQYTEAF

V gene: TRBV19
J gene: TRBJ2-2
CDR3 protein: ASSFTRDGTGELF

V gene: TRBV2
J gene: TRBJ2-5
CDR3 protein: ASRIRDRGTQY